The source of this T cell receptor (beta chain) is a study of blood T cell repertoires in COVID-19. Study summary: Sample material is recorded as cDNA or gDNA derived from T cells, B-cell-depleted T cells, or PBMCs.

Authors' processing steps: Counts of nucleated cells, estimated from reference gene primer amplification, were obtained. The assay was immunoSEQ multiplex PCR, and TCRdb's table has in-frame clones only and misses some. Clone size and V and J calls were adopted from that table, with D and trimming inferred from the DNA. The sample yields approximately 300,000 clones, 89% seen once. J gave up 0 bases and V 6 bases, and 6 bases lay outside the gene matches. Germline loops: CDR1 SQVTM, CDR2 ANQGSEA. The CDR3 consists of 14 residues. The TCR sequence derives from a man between 18 and 35 years old who had recovered from COVID-19. The rearrangement links TRBV29-1 to TRBJ1-1, with 8 bases that match TRBD1. The sequenced material came from peripheral blood. The CDR3 loop is CSVPHRGMNTEAFF. The CDR3 bases are TGCAGCGTCCCCCACAGGGGGATGAACACTGAAGCTTTCTTT.